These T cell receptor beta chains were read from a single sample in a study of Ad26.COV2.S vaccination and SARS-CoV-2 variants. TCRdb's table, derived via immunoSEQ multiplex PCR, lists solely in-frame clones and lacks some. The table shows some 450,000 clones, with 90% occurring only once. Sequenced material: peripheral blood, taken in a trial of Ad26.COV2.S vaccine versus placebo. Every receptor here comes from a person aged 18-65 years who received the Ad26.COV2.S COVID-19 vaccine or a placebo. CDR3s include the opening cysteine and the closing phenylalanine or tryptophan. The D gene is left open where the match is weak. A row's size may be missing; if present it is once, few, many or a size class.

TGTGCCAGCAGCTCGGGCACAGATACGCAGTATTTT	CASSSGTDTQYF	.	TRBV27	.	TRBJ2-3
TGCAGCGTCGAACGCGGGACAGGGAGCTCCTACGAGCAGTACTTC	CSVERGTGSSYEQYF	few	TRBV29-1	TRBD1	TRBJ2-7
TGTGCCAGCAGCGAAGGGGGGTTGGACACCGGGGAGCTGTTTTTT	CASSEGGLDTGELFF	.	TRBV7-6	.	TRBJ2-2
TGTGCCAGCGGAGAACAGGGGATTTCCTACAATGAGCAGTTCTTC	CASGEQGISYNEQFF	.	TRBV5-8	TRBD1	TRBJ2-1
TGCGCCAGCAGCTTTACAGGTGATACAGATACGCAGTATTTT	CASSFTGDTDTQYF	.	TRBV5-1	.	TRBJ2-3
TGTGCCAGCCGGGGGCAGGGACGCAATCAGCCCCAGCATTTT	CASRGQGRNQPQHF	.	TRBV28	.	TRBJ1-5
TGTGCCAGCAGCGTAGGACAGGCGGAGACCCAGTACTTC	CASSVGQAETQYF	.	TRBV7-3	TRBD1	TRBJ2-5
TGTGCCAGAAGCCTGCAACGCGTATTAGGGAGGGCTTACGAGCAGTACTTC	CARSLQRVLGRAYEQYF	.	TRBV5-3	TRBD2	TRBJ2-7
TGTGCCAGCAGTTACTCGACAGGGGGGGGCAATCAGCCCCAGCATTTT	CASSYSTGGGNQPQHF	.	TRBV6-6	TRBD1	TRBJ1-5
TGTGCCAGCAGCTTAGGGGCCGAAAAACTGTTTTTT	CASSLGAEKLFF	.	TRBV7-2	.	TRBJ1-4
TGTGCCAGCAGCCCTCGGGACGGAATCTCTGGAAACACCATATATTTT	CASSPRDGISGNTIYF	.	TRBV7-8	.	TRBJ1-3
TGTGCCAGCAGCTTAGCCCTATCTAGTAGGGAGACTTACCAAGAGACCCAGTACTTC	CASSLALSSRETYQETQYF	.	TRBV11-2	.	TRBJ2-5
TGTGCCAGCAGCCCCCGGAGCAGGCAAAACTATGGCTACACCTTC	CASSPRSRQNYGYTF	.	TRBV6-5	.	TRBJ1-2
TGCGCCAGCGTGCGGGAGGGCCTTACCGGTGAGCAGTTCTTC	CASVREGLTGEQFF	.	TRBV5-1	TRBD2	TRBJ2-1
TGTGCCAGTAGTACATCCGGGACTAGCGCATTCAATGAGCAGTTCTTC	CASSTSGTSAFNEQFF	.	TRBV19	TRBD2	TRBJ2-1
TGTGCCAGCAGCTTTTCTTTGGGGGAGCTGTTTTTT	CASSFSLGELFF	.	TRBV5-6	.	TRBJ2-2
TGTGCCAGCAGTGACCACCCATACGAGCAGTACTTC	CASSDHPYEQYF	once	TRBV25-1	.	TRBJ2-7
TGTGCCAGCAGTGGGATTAACTATGGCTACACCTTC	CASSGINYGYTF	.	TRBV2	.	TRBJ1-2
TGCGCCAGCAGCTTGGAGATGGGGCCTGGAAACACCATATATTTT	CASSLEMGPGNTIYF	.	TRBV5-1	.	TRBJ1-3
TGTGCCAGCAGCTTAGCCAGGGGTTCCTACGAGCAGTACTTC	CASSLARGSYEQYF	.	TRBV7-2	.	TRBJ2-7
TGTGCCAGCAGCTTGGAGACTAGCGGGATTTACGAGCAGTACTTC	CASSLETSGIYEQYF	.	TRBV11-2	TRBD2	TRBJ2-7
TGTGCCAGCAGCTTAAGCGGACAGGGCTCACCCCTCCACTTT	CASSLSGQGSPLHF	.	TRBV7-3	TRBD1	TRBJ1-6
TGCGCCAGCAGGCTGGCAGGGGGCAAAGGACTAGCGTTCTACGAGCAGTACTTC	CASRLAGGKGLAFYEQYF	.	TRBV5-1	.	TRBJ2-7
TGTGCCAGCAGACAGCGAACCCTTTATAATTCACCCCTCCACTTT	CASRQRTLYNSPLHF	few	TRBV28	.	TRBJ1-6
TGTGCCAGCAGCCTTGGAGATGGCTACAATGAGCAGTTCTTC	CASSLGDGYNEQFF	.	TRBV11-1	.	TRBJ2-1
TGTGCCAGCAGCCCGCATGGACCCGGGGAACTAGCGGGGGGCTACGAGCAGTACTTC	CASSPHGPGELAGGYEQYF	.	TRBV7-3	TRBD2	TRBJ2-7
TGTGCCAGCAGCTTAGTTCTTTTTGACTACGAGCAGTACTTC	CASSLVLFDYEQYF	.	TRBV7-2	.	TRBJ2-7
TGTGCCAGCTCACCCGGCGGGACGGCAGATACGCAGTATTTT	CASSPGGTADTQYF	.	TRBV18	.	TRBJ2-3
TGCAGTGCTCTCTCTGGAAACACCATATATTTT	CSALSGNTIYF	few	TRBV20-1	.	TRBJ1-3
TGTGCCAGCTCACCAGACGGCGATGGTGATTCACCCCTCCACTTT	CASSPDGDGDSPLHF	.	TRBV18	.	TRBJ1-6
TGTGCCAGCAGTTACCGGGACAGCTCCTACAATGAGCAGTTCTTC	CASSYRDSSYNEQFF	medium-sized	TRBV6-2/TRBV6-3	TRBD1	TRBJ2-1
TGTGCCAGCAGCTGGGGACAGGGGAGTTACGAGCAGTACTTC	CASSWGQGSYEQYF	.	TRBV7-9	TRBD1	TRBJ2-7
TGTGCCAGCAGCGAGCAGGGGGCTTCATACAATGAGCAGTTCTTC	CASSEQGASYNEQFF	.	TRBV9	TRBD1	TRBJ2-1
TGTGCCACCTGGACAGGGGCTTATACGCAGTATTTT	CATWTGAYTQYF	.	TRBV27	TRBD1	TRBJ2-3
TGCGCCAGCAGCCAAGAACCCCCCGGTGGGTACAATGAGCAGTTCTTC	CASSQEPPGGYNEQFF	many	TRBV4-3	.	TRBJ2-1
TGTGCCAGCAGCTTATTGGCGGGTGGGGACACTGAAGCTTTCTTT	CASSLLAGGDTEAFF	once	TRBV7-2	.	TRBJ1-1
TGTGCCAGCAGGGAACGAACGGGATGGAACGAGCAGTACTTC	CASRERTGWNEQYF	.	TRBV27	.	TRBJ2-7
TGTGCCAGCTCACCACCCACTAGCGGGGCCTACGAGCAGTACTTC	CASSPPTSGAYEQYF	.	TRBV18	TRBD2	TRBJ2-7
TGCACCAGCAGCCAAGATCCGGCTAGCGGGAAATACGAGCAGTACTTC	CTSSQDPASGKYEQYF	.	TRBV1	.	TRBJ2-7
TGTGCCAGCAGCCGCTTCGAGGAGGGGACAGATACGCAGTATTTT	CASSRFEEGTDTQYF	.	TRBV9	.	TRBJ2-3
TGTGCCAGCAGAGGGACTAGCACTGATACGCAGTATTTT	CASRGTSTDTQYF	.	TRBV28	TRBD2	TRBJ2-3
TGTGCCAGCAGGTGGGGCCTCGGGTCCCAGCCCCAGCATTTT	CASRWGLGSQPQHF	.	TRBV6-6	.	TRBJ1-5
TGTGCCAGCAGTTCGCTCGGGACTAGCGTGTACAATGAGCAGTTCTTC	CASSSLGTSVYNEQFF	.	TRBV6-2/TRBV6-3	TRBD2	TRBJ2-1
TGTGCCAGCAGCCCCGGCCAGGCCCTATCACCCCTCCACTTT	CASSPGQALSPLHF	.	TRBV11-2	.	TRBJ1-6
TGCGCCAGCAGCAGGACAGACAACTATGGCTACACCTTC	CASSRTDNYGYTF	.	TRBV5-1	.	TRBJ1-2
TGTGCCAGCAGCGGTCGGGATTTGCGAAGCTCCTACGAGCAGTACTTC	CASSGRDLRSSYEQYF	.	TRBV7-8	.	TRBJ2-7
TGTGCCAGCAGCCAAGCTGGGCAGGGTGGCACAGATACGCAGTATTTT	CASSQAGQGGTDTQYF	.	TRBV3-1/TRBV3-2	.	TRBJ2-3
TGCGCCAGCAGCTACCAGAGGAATGAAAAACTGTTTTTT	CASSYQRNEKLFF	.	TRBV5-1	.	TRBJ1-4
TGTGCCAGCAGCTTGGGAGACCGAAGATACGAGCAGTACTTC	CASSLGDRRYEQYF	.	TRBV5-6	.	TRBJ2-7
TGTGCCAGCAGTGTGGGCATGAACACTGAAGCTTTCTTT	CASSVGMNTEAFF	.	TRBV27	.	TRBJ1-1
TGTGCCACCAGCGGCCAAGAGACCCAGTACTTC	CATSGQETQYF	.	TRBV2	.	TRBJ2-5
TGTGCCAGCAGTCGTCCGGGACCTCCTGGGGGGGCGAACACTGAAGCTTTCTTT	CASSRPGPPGGANTEAFF	.	TRBV28	.	TRBJ1-1
TGTGCCAGCAGTTTAGGCGGGAGCGGCACAGATACGCAGTATTTT	CASSLGGSGTDTQYF	.	TRBV27	TRBD2	TRBJ2-3
TGTGCCAGCAGTGAAGCGGTATTAGCTGGATCCTACGAGCAGTACTTC	CASSEAVLAGSYEQYF	.	TRBV6-1	.	TRBJ2-7
TGCGCCAGCAGCCGGGGGACAGGGGAGGTCCAGTACTTC	CASSRGTGEVQYF	.	TRBV5-1	TRBD1	TRBJ2-5
TGTGCCTGGGGGTTCTCCGGGGCCTACAATGAGCAGTTCTTC	CAWGFSGAYNEQFF	.	TRBV30	.	TRBJ2-1
TGTGCCAGCTCACCAAGACAGGGGGAACAGCCCCAGCATTTT	CASSPRQGEQPQHF	.	TRBV18	TRBD1	TRBJ1-5
TGCGCCAGCAGCTTGGGGCAGGGCCCTGGGGCCAACGTCCTGACTTTC	CASSLGQGPGANVLTF	.	TRBV5-1	.	TRBJ2-6
TGCAGCGTTGTAGCCGGGTCTCACTTTTCCTCCTACGAGCAGTACTTC	CSVVAGSHFSSYEQYF	.	TRBV29-1	.	TRBJ2-7